This T cell receptor (beta chain) is drawn from a study of Ad26.COV2.S vaccination and SARS-CoV-2 variants. Treatment reported: 15 to 20 received Ad26.COV2.S at low or high dose, single or two shots; about 5 received placebo; per-sample allocation not given. Repertoires come from day 63 after the first vaccine or placebo injection. Trimming took 1 base from V and 0 from J, leaving 9 bases between them. CDR1 SGHAT and CDR2 FQDESV come from the germline V gene (reference sequence). The CDR3 is 15 residues long. The repertoire was sequenced with immunoSEQ multiplex PCR; TCRdb's copy has only in-frame clones and lacks some. The sample contains around 450,000 clones, roughly 90% of which appear only once.

The chain is built from TRBV11-1 and TRBJ1-1, with D tentatively TRBD1 (5 bases). The receptor comes from a person aged 18-65 years who received the Ad26.COV2.S COVID-19 vaccine or a placebo. Specimen: peripheral blood, collected in a trial of Ad26.COV2.S vaccine versus placebo. For the CDR3, the DNA is TGTGCCAGCAGCTTAGGACAGAACCTGAACACTGAAGCTTTCTTT. This translates into CASSLGQNLNTEAFF.